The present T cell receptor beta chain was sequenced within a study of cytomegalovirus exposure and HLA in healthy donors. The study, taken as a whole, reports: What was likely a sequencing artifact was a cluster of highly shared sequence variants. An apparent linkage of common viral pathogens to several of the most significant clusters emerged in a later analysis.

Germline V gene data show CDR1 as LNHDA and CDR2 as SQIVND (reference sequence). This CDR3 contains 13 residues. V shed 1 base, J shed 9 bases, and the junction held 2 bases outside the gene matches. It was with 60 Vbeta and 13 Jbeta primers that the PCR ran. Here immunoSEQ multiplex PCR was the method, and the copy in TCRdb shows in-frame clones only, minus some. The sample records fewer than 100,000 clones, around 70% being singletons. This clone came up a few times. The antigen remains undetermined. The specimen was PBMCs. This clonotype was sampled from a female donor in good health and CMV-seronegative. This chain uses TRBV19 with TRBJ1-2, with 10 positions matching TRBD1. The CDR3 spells CASSIGQGASYTF. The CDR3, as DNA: TGTGCCAGTAGTATAGGACAGGGGGCAAGCTACACCTTC.